These T cell receptor beta chains were read from a single sample in a study of cytomegalovirus exposure and HLA in healthy donors. Assay: immunoSEQ multiplex PCR; the TCRdb copy retains only in-frame clones and omits some. The data show roughly 240,000 clones, over 75% seen once. What was sequenced was PBMCs. The receptor set was obtained from a boy younger than 18 in good health and CMV-seronegative. CDR3s include the opening cysteine and the closing phenylalanine or tryptophan. A D gene is named only where the DNA matches it firmly. Clone size is stated in some rows and not others, as once, few, many or a class when expanded.

V: TRBV25-1
size: NA
J: TRBJ2-1
D: NA
DNA: TGTGCCAGCAGTGAATATACGGAGATGCAGTTCTTC
CDR3: CASSEYTEMQFF

V: TRBV5-1
size: NA
J: TRBJ2-7
D: NA
DNA: TGCGCCAGCAGCTCCCAGGGGGGCCGCTCCTACGAGCAGTACTTC
CDR3: CASSSQGGRSYEQYF

V: TRBV5-5
size: NA
J: TRBJ2-7
D: TRBD1
DNA: TGTGCCAGCAGCTTGTGGCAGGGGGTATACGAGCAGTACTTC
CDR3: CASSLWQGVYEQYF

V: TRBV19
size: few
J: TRBJ1-1
D: TRBD1
DNA: TGTGCCAGTAGTATTACAGGGGGCACTGAAGCTTTCTTT
CDR3: CASSITGGTEAFF

V: TRBV25-1
size: NA
J: TRBJ2-7
D: NA
DNA: TGTGCCAGCAGAGGGGACCGGGAGTGGTACGAGCAGTACTTC
CDR3: CASRGDREWYEQYF

V: TRBV10-3
size: NA
J: TRBJ1-1
D: NA
DNA: TGTGCCATCAGGCCAACCCGAGGCACTGAAGCTTTCTTT
CDR3: CAIRPTRGTEAFF

V: TRBV4-1
size: NA
J: TRBJ1-1
D: NA
DNA: TGCGCCAGCAGCCAAGGGTTAGCCTACCGGGGGAGGAACACTGAAGCTTTCTTT
CDR3: CASSQGLAYRGRNTEAFF

V: TRBV5-4
size: NA
J: TRBJ2-5
D: TRBD2
DNA: TGTGCCAGCGGAGCGGGGGTAGAGACCCAGTACTTC
CDR3: CASGAGVETQYF

V: TRBV5-4
size: few
J: TRBJ2-7
D: TRBD2
DNA: TGTGCCAGCAGCTTTCGCGGGGAGGGCGAGCAGTACTTC
CDR3: CASSFRGEGEQYF

V: TRBV7-2
size: few
J: TRBJ2-7
D: TRBD1
DNA: TGTGCCAGCAGCTGGGGGACAGGGGGGATCTACGAGCAGTACTTC
CDR3: CASSWGTGGIYEQYF

V: TRBV6-1
size: NA
J: TRBJ1-5
D: TRBD1
DNA: TGTGCCAGCAGTGGGGACAGGGGCCATCAGCCCCAGCATTTT
CDR3: CASSGDRGHQPQHF

V: TRBV29-1
size: NA
J: TRBJ1-1
D: NA
DNA: TGCAGCGTTGCCGGAGTCCTGAACACTGAAGCTTTCTTT
CDR3: CSVAGVLNTEAFF

V: TRBV7-2
size: NA
J: TRBJ2-7
D: NA
DNA: TGTGCCAGCAGCTTAGCCGGTCGAGAGCAGTACTTC
CDR3: CASSLAGREQYF

V: TRBV15
size: NA
J: TRBJ2-1
D: NA
DNA: TGTGCCACCAGCAGGGGCACGACTAGAAACGACAATGAGCAGTTCTTC
CDR3: CATSRGTTRNDNEQFF

V: TRBV15
size: NA
J: TRBJ2-5
D: NA
DNA: TGTGCCACCAGCCGCGGTGCCGCGGGTGGAGAGACCCAGTACTTC
CDR3: CATSRGAAGGETQYF

V: TRBV10-2
size: NA
J: TRBJ1-4
D: NA
DNA: TGCGCCAGCAGTGACCCAAATGGGGGGATCGGGGAAAAACTGTTTTTT
CDR3: CASSDPNGGIGEKLFF

V: TRBV5-1
size: few
J: TRBJ2-3
D: TRBD2
DNA: TGCGCCAGCAGCCCCGGGACTAGCCGCACGGCAGATACGCAGTATTTT
CDR3: CASSPGTSRTADTQYF

V: TRBV11-2
size: NA
J: TRBJ1-2
D: NA
DNA: TGTGCCAGCAGCCCCTTAACGACTTATTGGGGCTACACCTTC
CDR3: CASSPLTTYWGYTF

V: TRBV11-3
size: NA
J: TRBJ1-3
D: NA
DNA: TGTGCCAGCAACGTGGGGGCAAACTCTGGAAACACCATATATTTT
CDR3: CASNVGANSGNTIYF

V: TRBV19
size: NA
J: TRBJ2-5
D: NA
DNA: TGTGCCAGTAGTATGGCGGAACTAGCCGTGACCCAGTACTTC
CDR3: CASSMAELAVTQYF

V: TRBV30
size: NA
J: TRBJ1-1
D: NA
DNA: TGTGCCTGGAGTCTAACTGAAGCTTTCTTT
CDR3: CAWSLTEAFF

V: TRBV11-3
size: NA
J: TRBJ2-7
D: TRBD2
DNA: TGTGCCAGCAGCAGGACTAGCGGGAACTCCTACGAGCAGTACTTC
CDR3: CASSRTSGNSYEQYF